This T cell receptor beta chain was obtained from a study of T cells in Graves' hyperthyroidism and ophthalmopathy. Across the study: Before treatment of any kind, peripheral blood was taken at initial diagnosis. Whole-study results and caveats: Blood also contained most expanded thyroid clonotypes above 0.001.

Amplification targeted TCR beta CDR3 regions from RNA transcripts. During a first-round RT-PCR of the TCR CDR3, the HTBI primer set was used. Each CDR3 protein is one row after TCRdb ran MiXCR on the multiplex PCR reads. This table has around 700,000 distinct CDR3 sequences, approximately 36% appearing once. Worth noting for this clonotype: Its target is not known.

The CDR3 loop spans 14 amino acids. Criteria for exclusion of patients were uncontrolled infection, other autoimmune disease, pregnancy or lactation. This clonotype was obtained from a woman aged 40 to 50 with Graves' hyperthyroidism. Sequenced input: blood. The rearrangement uses TRBV3-2 and TRBJ1-2; the DNA was not compared with TRBD1, the D call given in the table. TRBV3-2 is described as a pseudogene. The CDR3, as DNA: TGTGCTAGAGACCTGGACAGGGAGAGCTATGGCTACACCTTC. Its translation is CARDLDRESYGYTF.